The rows below give T cell receptor beta chains drawn from one sample of a study of cytotoxic CD8 clonotypes in ibrutinib-treated CLL. Assay: immunoSEQ multiplex PCR; the TCRdb copy retains only in-frame clones and omits some. This table holds 150,000 to 250,000 clones, about two thirds found once. The sample in question was PBMCs, obtained after 24 months of ibrutinib treatment. Receptors were obtained from a human donor with chronic lymphocytic leukemia. Each CDR3 is given with its conserved first and last residue. D genes are given only for firm matches. Part of the rows lack a size; the others show once, few, many or a class for expanded clones.

CSVLQDSDGDTIYF,TGCAGCGTGTTACAGGACTCCGATGGGGACACCATATATTTT,NA,TRBV29-1,TRBJ1-3,few
CASGRAQHF,TGTGCCAGCGGAAGGGCCCAGCATTTT,NA,TRBV28,TRBJ1-5,NA
CASSLNRDNEQFF,TGTGCCAGCAGCTTAAATCGGGACAATGAGCAGTTCTTC,NA,TRBV7-3,TRBJ2-1,NA
CASSRGQGDQPQHF,TGTGCCAGCAGTCGCGGACAGGGGGATCAGCCCCAGCATTTT,TRBD1,TRBV6-5,TRBJ1-5,NA
CASSERAQGGFVFYEQYF,TGTGCCAGCAGCGAACGCGCTCAGGGGGGTTTTGTTTTCTACGAGCAGTACTTC,NA,TRBV6-1,TRBJ2-7,NA
CASSPWGSGSYEQYF,TGTGCCAGCAGCCCCTGGGGTAGCGGCTCCTACGAGCAGTACTTC,NA,TRBV7-2,TRBJ2-7,NA
CASSFDVFYEQYF,TGTGCCAGCAGCTTCGATGTGTTCTACGAGCAGTACTTC,NA,TRBV11-2,TRBJ2-7,NA
CASSPLGRVSEAFF,TGTGCCAGCTCACCACTCGGGAGGGTCTCTGAAGCTTTCTTT,NA,TRBV18,TRBJ1-1,NA
CASSLLGADANEQFF,TGTGCCAGCAGCTTGTTAGGGGCCGACGCCAATGAGCAGTTCTTC,NA,TRBV5-4,TRBJ2-1,few
CASSRRGGLAGKETQYF,TGTGCCAGCAGCCGGAGGGGTGGGCTAGCGGGTAAAGAGACCCAGTACTTC,TRBD2,TRBV7-9,TRBJ2-5,NA
CASSLGQGKNYEQYF,TGTGCCAGCAGTCTGGGACAGGGGAAAAACTACGAGCAGTACTTC,TRBD1,TRBV2,TRBJ2-7,NA
CASSLVTGGTNEKLFF,TGTGCCAGCAGTTTAGTGACAGGGGGCACTAATGAAAAACTGTTTTTT,TRBD1,TRBV28,TRBJ1-4,NA
CASSGIAHEQFF,TGTGCCAGCAGTGGGATAGCACATGAGCAGTTCTTC,NA,TRBV25-1,TRBJ2-1,NA
CASSTGQVMSTDTQYF,TGCGCCAGCAGCACTGGACAGGTCATGAGCACAGATACGCAGTATTTT,TRBD1,TRBV5-1,TRBJ2-3,NA
CASSLGTLYEQYF,TGTGCCAGCAGCCTAGGGACACTCTACGAGCAGTACTTC,NA,TRBV27,TRBJ2-7,NA
CASSLVGTGAYNEQFF,TGTGCCAGCAGCTTAGTCGGGACAGGGGCCTACAATGAGCAGTTCTTC,TRBD1,TRBV7-8,TRBJ2-1,NA
CASSDGKDNSPLHF,TGTGCCAGCAGTGACGGGAAGGATAATTCACCCCTCCACTTT,NA,TRBV25-1,TRBJ1-6,NA
CASSSPGLAGDTQYF,TGTGCCAGCAGCTCGCCGGGACTAGCGGGAGATACGCAGTATTTT,TRBD2,TRBV11-2,TRBJ2-3,few
CASSRTVNEQFF,TGTGCCAGCAGCCGAACCGTCAATGAGCAGTTCTTC,NA,TRBV11-3,TRBJ2-1,few
CASSVASVGHGRTGELFF,TGTGCCAGCAGCGTAGCTTCTGTCGGGCACGGGAGGACCGGGGAGCTGTTTTTT,TRBD2,TRBV9,TRBJ2-2,NA
CASSLYTVSSGNTIYF,TGTGCCAGCAGTTTATACACGGTGAGCTCTGGAAACACCATATATTTT,NA,TRBV28,TRBJ1-3,once
CASSQAGTRDYGYTF,TGTGCCAGTAGTCAAGCCGGGACCCGGGACTATGGCTACACCTTC,NA,TRBV19,TRBJ1-2,NA
CASSPLAGEYNEQFF,TGTGCCAGCAGCCCACTAGCGGGAGAATACAATGAGCAGTTCTTC,TRBD2,TRBV7-3,TRBJ2-1,NA
CASGAVAGPRGYTF,TGTGCCAGCGGGGCGGTGGCAGGGCCTAGAGGCTACACCTTC,NA,TRBV5-5,TRBJ1-2,few
CSVAKLGTPTNYGYTF,TGCAGCGTTGCGAAGTTGGGGACCCCGACTAACTATGGCTACACCTTC,NA,TRBV29-1,TRBJ1-2,few
CASSLAGGTYEQYF,TGTGCCAGCAGCCTAGCGGGAGGCACCTACGAGCAGTACTTC,TRBD2,TRBV5-4,TRBJ2-7,NA
CASSLSHPGQGAYNEQFF,TGTGCCAGCAGTTTATCCCATCCGGGACAGGGAGCCTACAATGAGCAGTTCTTC,TRBD1,TRBV28,TRBJ2-1,NA
CASSRLAGARDTQYF,TGCGCCAGCAGCCGACTAGCGGGAGCTCGAGATACGCAGTATTTT,TRBD2,TRBV4-3,TRBJ2-3,NA
CSAVILNEQFF,TGCAGTGCAGTTATCTTAAATGAGCAGTTCTTC,NA,TRBV20-1,TRBJ2-1,NA
CASSSDWVSRETQYF,TGTGCCAGCAGCTCCGACTGGGTTTCGAGGGAGACCCAGTACTTC,NA,TRBV7-2,TRBJ2-5,NA
CASSDPGAENIQYF,TGCGCCAGCAGCGACCCAGGGGCGGAAAACATTCAGTACTTC,NA,TRBV5-1,TRBJ2-4,NA
CASSDLARGETQYF,TGTGCCAGCAGTGACCTAGCGAGGGGAGAGACCCAGTACTTC,NA,TRBV28,TRBJ2-5,NA
CSGYSGANVLTF,TGCAGCGGGTACTCTGGGGCCAACGTCCTGACTTTC,NA,TRBV29-1,TRBJ2-6,NA
CASSPAGEGSYNEQFF,TGTGCCAGCTCACCTGCGGGAGAAGGGTCCTACAATGAGCAGTTCTTC,TRBD2,TRBV18,TRBJ2-1,NA
CASSPQRGTEAFF,TGTGCCAGCAGCCCCCAGCGGGGGACTGAAGCTTTCTTT,NA,TRBV7-3,TRBJ1-1,NA
CASSYRGSTEAFF,TGTGCCAGCAGCTACAGGGGTTCCACTGAAGCTTTCTTT,TRBD1,TRBV11-3,TRBJ1-1,NA
CSVLSSGRSLYEQYF,TGCAGCGTCCTCAGTAGCGGGAGAAGTCTCTACGAGCAGTACTTC,TRBD2,TRBV29-1,TRBJ2-7,NA
CASSMTDGGEQYF,TGTGCCAGCAGTATGACGGACGGTGGCGAGCAGTACTTC,NA,TRBV6-1,TRBJ2-7,few
CASSFLMEETQYF,TGTGCCAGCAGCTTTCTCATGGAAGAGACCCAGTACTTC,NA,TRBV7-2,TRBJ2-5,NA
CASSPRQGASGEQYF,TGTGCCAGCAGCCCCCGCCAGGGGGCGTCGGGCGAGCAGTACTTC,TRBD1,TRBV7-2,TRBJ2-7,NA
CASSRVTSGNTIYF,TGTGCCAGCAGCAGGGTTACATCTGGAAACACCATATATTTT,NA,TRBV2,TRBJ1-3,NA
CASSPGQGGFYGYTF,TGTGCCAGTAGTCCCGGACAGGGGGGATTCTATGGCTACACCTTC,TRBD1,TRBV19,TRBJ1-2,NA
CASNRDSSNTGELFF,TGTGCCAGCAACCGGGACTCTTCGAACACCGGGGAGCTGTTTTTT,NA,TRBV6-6,TRBJ2-2,NA
CASSLTSGGETQYF,TGTGCCAGCTCGCTGACTAGCGGAGGGGAGACCCAGTACTTC,TRBD2,TRBV18,TRBJ2-5,NA
CAWSVFRLAWKFF,TGTGCCTGGAGTGTATTTCGGCTAGCGTGGAAATTCTTC,NA,TRBV30,TRBJ2-1,once
CAISESSGITEAFF,TGTGCCATCAGTGAGTCGTCAGGCATCACTGAAGCTTTCTTT,NA,TRBV10-3,TRBJ1-1,NA
CASSTAGFTDTQYF,TGTGCCAGCAGTACCGCAGGGTTCACAGATACGCAGTATTTT,NA,TRBV28,TRBJ2-3,NA
CASGFSRGGYTF,TGTGCTAGTGGTTTCTCCAGGGGAGGCTACACCTTC,NA,TRBV12-5,TRBJ1-2,NA
CASSYPQPQHF,TGTGCCAGCAGTTATCCTCAGCCCCAGCATTTT,NA,TRBV6-1,TRBJ1-5,NA
CASSQGVDTEAFF,TGTGCCAGCTCACAGGGCGTGGACACTGAAGCTTTCTTT,NA,TRBV18,TRBJ1-1,NA
CASSDLAGIYNEQFF,TGTGCCAGCAGTGACCTAGCGGGAATCTACAATGAGCAGTTCTTC,TRBD2,TRBV25-1,TRBJ2-1,NA
CASRNRNTEAFF,TGTGCCAGCAGGAACAGAAACACTGAAGCTTTCTTT,NA,TRBV9,TRBJ1-1,NA
CASSLIAGVHNEQFF,TGTGCCAGCAGTCTTATAGCGGGAGTCCACAATGAGCAGTTCTTC,TRBD2,TRBV27,TRBJ2-1,NA